The entry that follows covers one TCR beta chain sequence. No antigen is known for it. Trimming left V 2 bases short and J 2 bases short, with 10 bases between. CDR1 and CDR2 from the germline V gene are MNHEY and SVGEGT. The CDR3 spans 15 residues. The data are from a study of response to subunit inactivated influenza vaccine. Study-level points and caveats: There was a suggestion from the authors that each seasonal influenza vaccination recruits few new T cells.

Each CDR3 protein gets one entry after TCRdb re-called the RT-PCR reads with MiXCR. Of 700,000 to 800,000 distinct CDR3 sequences detected, around a sixth appear once; the ten largest clones hold under 13%. The source of this sequence is a man aged 50-59 years who received an inactivated influenza vaccine. The chain employs TRBV6-2 or TRBV6-3 and TRBJ1-5, with D unclear. The source was PBMCs from blood, collected 5 days after vaccination. CDR3: CASSYTWGGNQPQHF. The CDR3, as DNA: TGTGCCAGCAGTTACACGTGGGGTGGCAATCAGCCCCAGCATTTT.